These 5 T cell receptor beta chains originate from one sample sequenced in a study of blood T cell repertoires in COVID-19. Data came from immunoSEQ multiplex PCR; TCRdb stores just in-frame clones and leaves some out. The data hold 150,000 to 200,000 clones, with roughly nine tenths observed a single time. Sequencing was carried out using peripheral blood. All receptors come from a man aged 55 to 70 with active or convalescent COVID-19.

The V call is TRBV21-1, the J call TRBJ1-6. TRBV21-1 is designated a pseudogene. This CDR3 is 16 amino acids long. The CDR3 loop reads CASSKGRGSYNSPLHF. The CDR3 nucleotides read TGTGCCAGCAGCAAAGGGAGGGGCTCCTATAATTCACCCCTCCACTTT.

The rearrangement uses TRBV5-6 and TRBJ2-5; TRBD2 aligns across 7 bases. This CDR3 is 14 amino acids long. Germline V gene sequence: CDR1 SGHDT, CDR2 YYEEEE. Unmatched junction bases numbered 5, after V lost 4 bases and J lost 2 bases. CDR3 in amino acids: CASSTWGGQETQYF. DNA for the CDR3: TGTGCCAGCAGCACGTGGGGGGGACAAGAGACCCAGTACTTC.

The V call is TRBV10-3, the J call TRBJ2-1, with 7 bases fitting TRBD2. V lost 6 bases, J lost 0 bases, and 8 bases stayed unmatched. This CDR3 spans 16 amino acids. Germline V gene data show CDR1 as ENHRY and CDR2 as SYGVKD. CDR3 sequence: CAIRRSSGRSYNEQFF. DNA of the CDR3: TGTGCCATCAGGAGGTCTAGCGGCCGCTCCTACAATGAGCAGTTCTTC.

The rearrangement links TRBV19 to TRBJ2-1, with 8 bases matching TRBD2. The CDR3 runs to 15 residues. V shed 5 bases, J shed 14 bases, and the junction held 17 bases outside the gene matches. Germline CDR1 LNHDA, CDR2 SQIVND (reference sequence). The CDR3 bases are TGTGCCAGTAGTCCCACGGAGGGGAGCGGGAGTGCGGAGTTCTTC. As protein: CASSPTEGSGSAEFF.

This clone was seen once. The rearrangement uses TRBV11-2 and TRBJ1-2; D not certain. The ends were cut back, 5 bases at V and 8 bases at J, with 15 bases in the middle. CDR1 is SGHAT, CDR2 FQNNGV, per germline. The CDR3 is 13 amino acids. In DNA, the CDR3 is TGTGCCAGCAGCCCAGGCCAGGAGGGAGGCTACACCTTC. Translated: CASSPGQEGGYTF.